This TCR beta chain originates from a study of blood T cell repertoires in COVID-19. Study context: From the United States, Italy and Spain came samples of acute and convalescent COVID-19. T cells, B-cell-depleted T cells, or PBMCs provided the cDNA or gDNA that served as material.

J gave up 5 bases and V 3 bases, and 3 bases lay outside the gene matches. This CDR3 has 13 residues. Germline CDR1 is MDHEN and CDR2 is SYDVKM. Authors' data handling: Reference gene primer amplification in the assay estimated nucleated cell counts. The data were produced by immunoSEQ multiplex PCR, yet TCRdb's version contains in-frame clones alone and is incomplete. That table is the source of V, J and clone size, and D and trimming were worked out from the DNA. This table has fewer than 30,000 clones, 60% to 80% appearing once. This clonotype was obtained from a boy younger than 10 with active or convalescent COVID-19. V is TRBV28 and J is TRBJ2-7, with TRBD1 matching 8 bases. Sequenced input: peripheral blood. The CDR3 loop reads CASSFGRGHEQYF. The CDR3 nucleotides are TGTGCCAGCAGTTTCGGCAGGGGGCACGAGCAGTACTTC.